This TCR beta chain was found in a study of blood T cell repertoires in COVID-19. Overall study context: The samples span acute and convalescent COVID-19 from the United States, Italy and Spain. The cDNA or gDNA used as material had been derived from T cells, B-cell-depleted T cells, or PBMCs.

Trimming stripped 3 bases from V and 5 bases from J, with 13 bases between. The germline V gene has CDR1 MNHEY and CDR2 SMNVEV (reference sequence). The CDR3 runs to 14 residues. Original processing notes: From reference gene primer amplification, estimates of nucleated cell counts were derived. Repertoires were generated with immunoSEQ multiplex PCR, while TCRdb's copy carries only in-frame clones and drops some. V and J calls and clone size are those listed in that table; D and trimming were worked out from the DNA. Of some 240,000 clones in the sample, roughly 84% were seen once. This receptor was identified in a woman aged 40 to 50 who had recovered from COVID-19. This rearrangement joins TRBV27 to TRBJ1-1; D is possibly TRBD1 (6 bases). What was sequenced was peripheral blood. The CDR3 spells CASSFLGAGTEAFF. Here the CDR3 DNA reads TGTGCCAGCAGTTTTTTGGGGGCCGGGACTGAAGCTTTCTTT.